The clone carrying this TCR beta chain was seen a single time. What it binds is unknown. Noted time point: week 5, during vaccination. Every vaccination contained 300 ug of the mutant IDH1 20-mer peptide and was paired with topical imiquimod. These data originate in a study of a mutant IDH1 vaccine in newly diagnosed glioma. Study-level information: Patients, over weeks 1, 3, 5, 7, 11, 15, 19 and 23, received a total of eight vaccinations. Patients were started on vaccination 4-6 weeks after radiotherapy alone, or with temozolomide cycles. Pretreatment consisted of radiotherapy, temozolomide, or both, with most receiving both.

The protocol was immunoSEQ multiplex PCR, while the TCRdb copy is restricted to in-frame clones and leaves out a portion. The sample carries about 40,000 clones, approximately 91% recorded once. Per germline, CDR1 SNHLY and CDR2 FYNNEI. Unmatched junction bases numbered 7, after V lost 2 bases and J lost 6 bases. The CDR3 sequence is 15 residues long. Sequenced here: PBMCs, sampled from a glioma patient whose treatment included an IDH1 peptide vaccine. The sequence came from a middle-aged man with glioma. The rearrangement uses TRBV2 and TRBJ2-7; TRBD2 agrees at 10 bases. The CDR3 DNA sequence: TGTGCCAGCAGTGAATCAGCTAGCGGGAGAGGCGAGCAGTACTTC. Translating gives CASSESASGRGEQYF. The full variable domain, its missing parts supplied by reference TRBV2 and TRBJ2-7, is EPEVTQTPSHQVTQMGQEVILRCVPISNHLYFYWYRQILGQKVEFLVSFYNNEISEKSEIFDDQFSVERPDGSNFTLKIRSTKLEDSAMYFCASSESASGRGEQYFGPGTRLTVT.